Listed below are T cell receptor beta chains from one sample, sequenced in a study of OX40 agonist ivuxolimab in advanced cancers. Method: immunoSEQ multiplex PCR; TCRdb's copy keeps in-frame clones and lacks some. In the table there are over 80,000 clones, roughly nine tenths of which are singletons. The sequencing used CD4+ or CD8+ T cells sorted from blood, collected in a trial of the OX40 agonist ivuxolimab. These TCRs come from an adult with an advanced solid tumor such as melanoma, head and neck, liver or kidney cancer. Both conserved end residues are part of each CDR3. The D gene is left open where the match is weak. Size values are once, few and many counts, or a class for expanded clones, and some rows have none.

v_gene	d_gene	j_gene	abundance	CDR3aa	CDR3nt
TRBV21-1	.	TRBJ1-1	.	CASSKGVRGRGDTEAFF	TGTGCCAGCAGCAAAGGAGTCCGGGGGCGCGGGGACACTGAAGCTTTCTTT
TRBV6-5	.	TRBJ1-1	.	CASSYGGNTEAFF	TGTGCCAGCAGTTACGGGGGGAACACTGAAGCTTTCTTT
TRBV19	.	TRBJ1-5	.	CASNEYSNQPQHF	TGTGCCAGTAACGAATATAGCAATCAGCCCCAGCATTTT
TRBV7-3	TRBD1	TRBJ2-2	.	CASRYGTENTGELFF	TGTGCCAGCAGATATGGGACAGAAAACACCGGGGAGCTGTTTTTT
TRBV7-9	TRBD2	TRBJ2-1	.	CASSLGGGSGSGSYNEQFF	TGTGCCAGCAGCTTAGGCGGGGGTAGCGGGAGTGGATCCTACAATGAGCAGTTCTTC
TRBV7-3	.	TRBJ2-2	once	CASSSPGGELFF	TGTGCCAGCAGCTCCCCTGGCGGGGAGCTGTTTTTT
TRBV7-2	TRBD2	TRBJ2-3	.	CASSWTSGSTDTQYF	TGTGCCAGCAGCTGGACTAGCGGGAGCACAGATACGCAGTATTTT
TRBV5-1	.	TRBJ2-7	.	CASSLGGTEMTYEQYF	TGCGCCAGCAGCTTGGGAGGCACAGAAATGACCTACGAGCAGTACTTC
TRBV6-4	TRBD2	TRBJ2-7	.	CASSAKRGGSYEQYF	TGTGCCAGCAGTGCCAAGCGGGGGGGCTCCTACGAGCAGTACTTC
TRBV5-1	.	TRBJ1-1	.	CASSLVAGPMNTEAFF	TGCGCCAGCAGCTTGGTGGCCGGTCCCATGAACACTGAAGCTTTCTTT
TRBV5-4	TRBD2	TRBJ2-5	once	CASSVRAGLGTQYF	TGTGCCAGCAGCGTAAGAGCGGGGTTAGGGACCCAGTACTTC
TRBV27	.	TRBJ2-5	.	CASSPQETQYF	TGTGCCAGCAGTCCCCAAGAGACCCAGTACTTC
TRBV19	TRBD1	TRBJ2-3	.	CASSWTGSNPDTQYF	TGTGCCAGTAGTTGGACAGGGTCAAATCCAGATACGCAGTATTTT
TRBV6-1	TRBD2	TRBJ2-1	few	CATQGRGVYNEQFF	TGTGCCACCCAGGGGCGGGGGGTCTACAATGAGCAGTTCTTC
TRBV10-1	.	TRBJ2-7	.	CASSEKREGAVEQYF	TGCGCCAGCAGTGAGAAGAGGGAAGGTGCGGTCGAGCAGTACTTC
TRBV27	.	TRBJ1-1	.	CASSLYGGAKNTEAFF	TGTGCCAGCAGTTTATACGGAGGGGCCAAGAACACTGAAGCTTTCTTT
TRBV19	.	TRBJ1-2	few	CASSPGLVAAGYTF	TGTGCCAGTAGTCCGGGATTGGTAGCCGCGGGCTACACCTTC
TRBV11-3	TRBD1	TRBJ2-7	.	CASSFFTTGAYEQYF	TGTGCCAGCAGCTTTTTTACAACAGGGGCCTACGAGCAGTACTTC
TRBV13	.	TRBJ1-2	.	CASSPRTAVYGYTF	TGTGCCAGCAGCCCCAGGACAGCAGTTTATGGCTACACCTTC
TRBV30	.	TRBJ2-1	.	CAWRQGGTYEQFF	TGTGCCTGGAGACAGGGAGGAACGTATGAGCAGTTCTTC
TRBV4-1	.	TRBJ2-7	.	CASSQGRGGEQYF	TGCGCCAGCAGCCAAGGCAGGGGTGGAGAGCAGTACTTC
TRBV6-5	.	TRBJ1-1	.	CASTSGLEAFF	TGTGCCAGCACCTCGGGCCTCGAAGCTTTCTTT
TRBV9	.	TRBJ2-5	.	CASSVRGTWGLQETQYF	TGTGCCAGCAGCGTACGGGGGACCTGGGGACTCCAAGAGACCCAGTACTTC
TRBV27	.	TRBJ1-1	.	CASSLRRGEPARF	TGTGCCAGCAGCCTCCGCAGAGGGGAGCCGGCTCGGTTT
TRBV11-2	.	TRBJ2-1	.	CASSPRGDNEQFF	TGTGCCAGCAGCCCGCGTGGAGACAATGAGCAGTTCTTC
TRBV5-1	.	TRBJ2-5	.	CASSSGLTYQETQYF	TGCGCCAGCAGCTCGGGACTCACGTACCAAGAGACCCAGTACTTC
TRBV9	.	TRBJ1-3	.	CASSAISGNTIYF	TGTGCCAGCAGCGCAATCTCTGGAAACACCATATATTTT
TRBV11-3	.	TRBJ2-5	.	CASSLGETQYF	TGTGCCAGCAGCTTAGGGGAGACCCAGTACTTC
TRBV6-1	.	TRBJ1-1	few	CASRINTEAFF	TGTGCCAGCAGGATTAACACTGAAGCTTTCTTT
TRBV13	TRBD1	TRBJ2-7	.	CASSPSTGGRDEQYF	TGTGCCAGCAGCCCCTCGACAGGGGGTCGCGACGAGCAGTACTTC
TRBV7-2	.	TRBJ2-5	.	CASSLSETQYF	TGTGCCAGCAGCTTGAGCGAGACCCAGTACTTC
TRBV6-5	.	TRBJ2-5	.	CASSSMGQNLYF	TGTGCCAGCAGTTCCATGGGGCAGAACCTCTACTTC
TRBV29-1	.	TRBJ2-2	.	CSVADTGELFF	TGCAGCGTTGCGGACACCGGGGAGCTGTTTTTT
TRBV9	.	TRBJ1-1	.	CASSPSTGIGGAFF	TGTGCCAGCAGCCCAAGCACGGGAATTGGCGGAGCTTTCTTT